The 13 T cell receptor beta chains reported below all come from one sample, sequenced in a study of post-analysis software for immune sequencing data. Whole-study findings and limits: Five or six TRBV segments were more frequent in patients than controls; TRBV5-6, TRBV5-1 and TRBV20-1 belonged to this group.

For these TCRs, the target antigens are not known. cDNA libraries for TCR beta contained unique molecular identifiers. TCRdb itself ran the PCR reads through MiXCR, one entry per CDR3 protein. The sample carries roughly 650,000 distinct CDR3 sequences, approximately 60% recorded once. Sequencing was performed on blood. The receptors stem from a girl aged 2 to 10 with multiple sclerosis.

The chain has TRBV29-1 and TRBJ2-3; D may be TRBD2 (6 bases). This CDR3 has 14 residues. Germline V lookup: CDR1 SQVTM, CDR2 ANQGSEA. The ends were cut back, 3 bases at V and 1 base at J, with 11 bases in the middle. The CDR3 here is CSVDGGTRTDTQYF. In nucleotides, the CDR3 is TGCAGCGTTGACGGGGGAACTCGCACAGATACGCAGTATTTT.

CDR3 nucleotide sequence: TGTGCCAGCAGGGACTCCAGGGGACGTGGCTACACCTTC. It encodes CASRDSRGRGYTF. The chain couples TRBV6-6 to TRBJ1-2, with D possibly TRBD1 on 6 matching bases. Germline CDR1 and CDR2: MNHNY and SVGAGI (reference sequence). This CDR3 has 13 residues. V was cut by 6 bases and J by 7 bases, with 15 bases left in between.

The chain combines TRBV29-1 with TRBJ2-1; 7 nucleotides match TRBD2. Matching the DNA end better, TRBJ2-7 makes the J call doubtful. The CDR3 covers 14 residues. Per the germline V gene, CDR1 is SQVTM and CDR2 is ANQGSEA. CDR3 region: CSVEGMGGVDEQYF. The CDR3 DNA reads TGCAGCGTTGAAGGGATGGGAGGGGTTGACGAGCAGTACTTC.

This clonotype was detected only a few times. This chain joins TRBV4-2 and TRBJ1-1; 10 bases align to TRBD1. This CDR3 is built from 16 residues. The germline gives CDR1 LGHNA, CDR2 YNFKEQ. V was clipped by 4 bases and J by 5 bases; unmatched bases: 10. The CDR3 DNA reads as TGTGCCAGCAGCCCGGCTACCGGGACAGGGGATACTGAAGCTTTCTTT. It translates to CASSPATGTGDTEAFF.

This clonotype showed up just a few times. V gene TRBV29-1 combines with J gene TRBJ2-5; D remains ambiguous. Trimming stripped 1 base from V and 5 bases from J, with 20 bases between. Per germline, CDR1 SQVTM and CDR2 ANQGSEA. The CDR3 spans 16 residues. The CDR3 protein is CSVEVGDKGGRETQYF. The CDR3 nucleotides read TGCAGCGTTGAAGTTGGAGACAAGGGCGGTAGGGAGACCCAGTACTTC.

V and J are TRBV7-2 and TRBJ1-6; TRBD1 is a possible D gene (5 bases). Looked up from germline, CDR1 is SGHTA and CDR2 is FQGNSA. The CDR3 is made up of 14 amino acids. Between the trimmed V and J ends, which lost 1 base and 10 bases, there was a span of 11 bases. The CDR3 coding sequence is TGTGCCAGCAGCTTAGACAGGCGGAACTCACCCCTCCACTTT. Its translation: CASSLDRRNSPLHF.

This clonotype showed up just once. The chain uses TRBV4-3 and TRBJ2-1, with 10 bases fitting TRBD2. The ends lost 0 bases at V and 6 bases at J; junction bases unmatched: 5. The CDR3 extends over 16 amino acids. CDR1 is LGHNA, CDR2 YSLEER, per germline. The CDR3 bases are TGCGCCAGCAGCCAAGACGAAGCGGGGGGGCCCAATGAGCAGTTCTTC. Translation gives CASSQDEAGGPNEQFF.

The V gene is TRBV29-1, the J gene TRBJ1-1; perhaps TRBD1 as D (6 bases). The V end was cut by 6 bases, the J end by 11 bases, with 13 bases between. Germline V gene lookup returns CDR1 SQVTM and CDR2 ANQGSEA. CDR3 size: 10 residues. CDR3 loop: CSVAQGTAFF. The CDR3 DNA sequence: TGCAGCGTAGCACAGGGCACCGCTTTCTTT.

This clonotype appeared a few times. The CDR3 loop is CASSLEGANTQYF. The DNA for the CDR3 is TGTGCCAGCAGCTTGGAAGGGGCGAATACGCAGTATTTT. The J gene is TRBJ2-3, the V gene TRBV5-6; maybe TRBD1 (5 bases). The CDR3 is made up of 13 amino acids. The V end lost 0 bases, the J end lost 7 bases, and 9 bases lay between the germline ends. Germline loops: CDR1 SGHDT, CDR2 YYEEEE.

The CDR3 sequence is CSARPGTSGNIQYF. The CDR3 bases are TGCAGTGCTAGACCCGGGACTAGCGGAAACATTCAGTACTTC. The rearrangement joins TRBV20-1 to TRBJ2-7, with 11 bases identical to TRBD2. The DNA end is more similar to TRBJ2-4, so the J call may be wrong. Germline loops: CDR1 DFQATT, CDR2 SNEGSKA (reference sequence). The CDR3 spans 14 residues.

This clonotype was counted only a few times. The CDR3 DNA follows: TGTGCCAGCAGTCACCGATCGACGGCAGCGAGCTCCTACGAGCAGTACTTC. This sequence encodes CASSHRSTAASSYEQYF. V and J are TRBV7-9 and TRBJ2-7; D is undetermined. CDR1 and CDR2 from the germline V gene are SEHNR and FQNEAQ (reference sequence). This CDR3 spans 17 amino acids. The germline V and J ends were trimmed by 6 bases and 0 bases, with 21 bases remaining between them.

J is TRBJ2-7 and V is TRBV12-3 or TRBV12-4; 11 bases match TRBD2. The CDR3 is 15 amino acids. J lost 4 bases, V lost 7 bases, and 9 bases had no gene match. CDR3 sequence: CASTKGPSGRYEQYF. CDR3 DNA: TGTGCCAGCACCAAAGGGCCTAGCGGGAGGTACGAGCAGTACTTC.

CDR3 sequence reads: CASSQDTANYGYTF. Written as DNA, the CDR3 is TGTGCCAGCAGCCAAGACACAGCTAACTATGGCTACACCTTC. The chain employs TRBV14 and TRBJ1-2; D gene unclear. Germline V lookup: CDR1 SGHDN, CDR2 FVKESK. The CDR3 spans 14 residues. V was clipped by 0 bases and J by 0 bases, with 5 bases between them. Combining the CDR3 with reference TRBV14 and TRBJ1-2 gives the whole variable domain EAGVTQFPSHSVIEKGQTVTLRCDPISGHDNLYWYRRVMGKEIKFLLHFVKESKQDESGMPNNRFLAERTGGTYSTLKVQPAELEDSGVYFCASSQDTANYGYTFGSGTRLTVV.